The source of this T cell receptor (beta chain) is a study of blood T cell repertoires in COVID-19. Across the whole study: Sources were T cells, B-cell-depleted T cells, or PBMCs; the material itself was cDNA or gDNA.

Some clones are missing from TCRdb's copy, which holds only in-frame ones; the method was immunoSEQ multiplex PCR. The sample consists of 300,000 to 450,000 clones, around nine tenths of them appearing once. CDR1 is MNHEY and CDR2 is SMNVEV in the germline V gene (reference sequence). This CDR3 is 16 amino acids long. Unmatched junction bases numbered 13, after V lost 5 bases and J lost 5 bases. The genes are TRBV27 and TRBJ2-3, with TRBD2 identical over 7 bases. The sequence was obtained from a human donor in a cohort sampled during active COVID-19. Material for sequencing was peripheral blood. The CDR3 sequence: CASSLAGRGWGDTQYF. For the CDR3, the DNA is TGTGCCAGCAGTCTGGCTGGGCGGGGGTGGGGAGATACGCAGTATTTT.